One sample yielded the 31 T cell receptor beta chains listed below, sequenced in a study of CD8+ T cells in alopecia areata. Once RNA had been extracted, it was reverse transcribed into cDNA to act as the sequencing template. The protocol was immunoSEQ multiplex PCR, while the TCRdb copy is restricted to in-frame clones and leaves out a portion. Observed in the sample are over 100,000 clones, none of them singletons. The material sequenced was lesional skin. The receptor source for this set is a C3H/HeJ mouse with alopecia areata. This strain has MHC haplotype H2-k.

This clone was seen a handful of times. Any gene name here is a mouse gene name. The read stops 4 residues short of the end of the CDR3; the missing end is completed from the germline J gene. The V call is TRBV19, the J call TRBJ2-1; TRBD1 matches 7 bases. Germline assignment: CDR1 FNHDT and CDR2 SITEND (reference sequence). CDR3 size: 15 residues. The V segment lost 2 bases and the J segment 1 base; nucleotides outside the gene matches: 3. This chain's CDR3 is CASSIPGQNYAEQFF. CDR3 bases read: TGTGCCAGCAGTATCCCGGGACAGAACTATGCT.

A note on this clone: Mouse names are used for the genes. The read falls 4 residues short of the CDR3 end, and the missing part is taken from the germline J gene. This chain uses TRBV19 with TRBJ2-5; no clear D. Trimming cost V 5 bases and J 0 bases, with 13 bases left between them. CDR3 length: 15 amino acids. Germline V gene lookup returns CDR1 FNHDT and CDR2 SITEND (reference sequence). The CDR3 DNA, read in part, is TGTGCCAGCAGCCCCCTAACAGTTAACCAAGAC. Translating gives CASSPLTVNQD. The whole CDR3 reads CASSPLTVNQDTQYF.

This clone occurred a few times. Gene names are the mouse ones. The read finishes 4 residues shy of the CDR3 end, and the germline J gene is used to complete it. The chain links TRBV14 to TRBJ2-7; possible D gene TRBD1, 6 bases. The CDR3 totals 12 residues. Germline lookup yields CDR1 SGHDT and CDR2 FRDEAV. The V and J ends lost 5 bases and 0 bases respectively, with 6 bases between them. The CDR3 loop reads CASRDSSYEQYF. The sequenced CDR3 bases are TGTGCCAGCAGGGACAGCTCCTAT. Full variable domain (outside the CDR3, taken from reference TRBV14 and TRBJ2-7): EAGVTQSPRYAVLQEGQAVSFWCDPISGHDTLYWYQQPRDQGPQLLVYFRDEAVIDNSQLPSDRFSAVRPKGTNSTLKIQSAKQGDTATYLCASRDSSYEQYFGPGTRLTVL.

The sample holds a few counts of this clone. These gene names are mouse names. The read finishes 4 residues shy of the CDR3 end, and the germline J gene is used to complete it. The chain has TRBV13-2 and TRBJ2-7; 7 bases line up with TRBD1. Germline V CDR1 and CDR2: NNHNN, SYGAGS (reference sequence). The CDR3 length is 16 residues. CDR3 sequence reads: CASGDAQGTGSYEQYF. CDR3 DNA (partial): TGTGCCAGCGGTGATGCACAGGGGACGGGATCTTAT.

This clone was detected ten times or more. The gene names here belong to mouse. Read sequence stops 4 residues before the CDR3 end, and the germline J gene provides the missing end. The chain couples TRBV13-3 to TRBJ2-1; TRBD2 aligns across 9 bases. V was clipped by 4 bases and J by 0 bases; unmatched bases: 5. The germline gives CDR1 NNHDY, CDR2 SYVADS. The CDR3 runs 16 residues. This CDR3 reads CASSQLGGGNYAEQFF. The CDR3 bases that were read are TGTGCCAGCAGTCAACTGGGGGGCGGTAACTATGCT.

Remarks on this clone: Gene names and germline refer to mouse. The read falls 4 residues short of the CDR3 end, and the missing part is taken from the germline J gene. This sequence joins TRBV14 and TRBJ2-7, with TRBD1 identical over 7 bases. CDR1 and CDR2 from the germline V gene are SGHDT and FRDEAV. J lost 3 bases, V lost 4 bases, and 7 bases had no gene match. The CDR3 length is 14 residues. This CDR3 reads CASSDRDRNYEQYF. The sequenced part of the CDR3 DNA is TGTGCCAGCAGTGACCGGGACAGAAACTAT.

This clone occurred a few times. The germline and genes are mouse ones. The CDR3 end lies 4 residues beyond the end of the read and is filled in from the germline J gene. This rearrangement joins TRBV19 to TRBJ2-2; TRBD1 might be the D (6 bases). The germline V and J ends were trimmed by 4 bases and 3 bases, with 10 bases remaining between them. The CDR3 sequence is 14 residues long. Looked up from germline, CDR1 is FNHDT and CDR2 is SITEND (reference sequence). The part of the CDR3 DNA that was read is TGTGCCAGCAGTCCACAGGGAGACACCGGG. Protein: CASSPQGDTG. The full CDR3 is CASSPQGDTGQLYF. The variable domain in full, with the rest retrieved from reference TRBV19 and TRBJ2-2, is GGIITQTPKFLIGQEGQKLTLKCQQNFNHDTMYWYRQDSGKGLRLIYYSITENDLQKGDLSEGYDASREKKSSFSLTVTSAQKNEMAVFLCASSPQGDTGQLYFGEGSKLTVL.

The sample holds many counts of this clone. At residue 12, the TCRdb amino acid sequence and the translated nucleotide sequence differ, so the protein here is the DNA translation. Here the gene names and germline are mouse. Coverage ceases 3 residues before the CDR3 finishes, and the germline J gene fills in the end. J is TRBJ1-6 and V is TRBV13-3; possibly TRBD1 for D (5 bases). TRBJ1-6 falls under the ORF class, with uncertain function. The germline gives CDR1 NNHDY, CDR2 SYVADS. V was cut by 2 bases and J by 6 bases, with 12 bases left in between. This CDR3 is 15 amino acids long. Here the CDR3 reads CASSEGGRGNSPLYF. CDR3 bases read: TGTGCCAGCAGTGAGGGGGGGAGGGGTAATTCGCCC.

About this clone itself: Gene names are the mouse ones. The read halts 4 residues ahead of the CDR3 end, with the missing end drawn from the germline J gene. The rearrangement links TRBV1 to TRBJ2-3, with 11 bases lining up with TRBD2. The germline gives CDR1 NSQYPW, CDR2 LRSPGD (reference sequence). Unmatched junction bases numbered 7, after V lost 6 bases and J lost 2 bases. The CDR3 spans 16 residues. Partial CDR3 DNA: TGCACCTGCAGGGTCCGGGACTGGGGGTCTGCAGAA. Protein sequence: CTCRVRDWGSAE. The CDR3 in full is CTCRVRDWGSAETLYF. The full variable domain, completed using reference TRBV1 and TRBJ2-3, is VTLLEQNPRWRLVPRGQAVNLRCILKNSQYPWMSWYQQDLQKQLQWLFTLRSPGDKEVKSLPGADYLATRVTDTELRLQVANMSQGRTLYCTCRVRDWGSAETLYFGSGTRLTVL.

This clone was seen only a few times. These gene names are mouse names. The CDR3 end lies 4 residues beyond the end of the read and is filled in from the germline J gene. This chain links TRBV17 with TRBJ2-1, with TRBD1 as a possible D gene (5 bases). The V gene's germline CDR1 is MNHDT and CDR2 YYDKIL. V dropped 1 base and J dropped 3 bases, with 13 bases sitting between them. The CDR3 has 16 residues. CDR3 in amino acids: CASSRAKGRGYAEQFF. The covered CDR3 bases are TGTGCTAGCAGTAGAGCCAAGGGGAGGGGCTATGCT.

Worth noting for this clone: Genes and germline come from the mouse. The read finishes 4 residues shy of the CDR3 end, and the germline J gene is used to complete it. The gene calls are TRBV1 and TRBJ2-1; the match to TRBD2 covers 10 bases. The germline V gene encodes CDR1 NSQYPW and CDR2 LRSPGD (reference sequence). The CDR3 contains 14 residues. The J segment lost 6 bases and the V segment lost 4 bases, leaving 3 bases of the junction unmatched. Partial CDR3 DNA: TGCACCTGCAGTGTCTGGGGGGGCGGTGCT. Residues: CTCSVWGGGA. The whole CDR3 protein reads CTCSVWGGGAEQFF.

In regard to this clone: Gene names follow the mouse nomenclature. With the read ending 4 residues before the CDR3 end, the germline J gene is used to fill in that end. The V and J genes are TRBV12-1 and TRBJ1-2, with D perhaps TRBD1 (5 bases). Germline loops: CDR1 SGHSN, CDR2 HYEKVE. The CDR3 has 13 amino acids. Trimming took off 2 bases at V and 4 bases at J, with 10 bases between the two ends. The DNA read from the CDR3 is TGTGCCAGCTCTCCTGGGGCGGGCTCC. This encodes CASSPGAGS. The entire CDR3 is CASSPGAGSDYTF.

With respect to this clone: Genes and germline are mouse. The read falls 4 residues short of the CDR3 end, and the missing part is taken from the germline J gene. The chain uses TRBV1 and TRBJ2-3, with TRBD1 matching 11 bases. CDR3 length: 16 amino acids. CDR1 NSQYPW and CDR2 LRSPGD come from the germline V gene (reference sequence). J gave up 1 base and V 3 bases, and 3 bases lay outside the gene matches. The CDR3 spells CTCSARTGGGAETLYF. The DNA read from the CDR3 is TGCACCTGCAGTGCTCGGACAGGGGGCGGTGCAGAA.

Turning to this clone: Gene labels here are mouse ones. The read stops 4 residues short of the end of the CDR3; the missing end is completed from the germline J gene. This chain connects TRBV13-3 to TRBJ1-1; D might be TRBD1 (5 bases). Germline assignment: CDR1 NNHDY and CDR2 SYVADS. This CDR3 comprises 13 residues. The part of the CDR3 DNA that was read is TGTGCCAGCAGTGAAATGGGGGAAGAA. It encodes CASSEMGEE. The whole CDR3 sequence is CASSEMGEEEVFF.

This clone was seen more than once but under ten times. The gene symbols are mouse symbols. Read coverage stops 4 residues before the CDR3 terminus; the germline J gene supplies the remainder. The rearrangement uses TRBV13-3 and TRBJ1-1, with TRBD1 matching over 7 bases. The CDR3 runs to 15 residues. Germline V CDR1 and CDR2: NNHDY, SYVADS. V was pared by 2 bases and J by 3 bases, with 7 bases of the junction left unmatched. The CDR3 sequence: CASSERGPGDTEVFF. The sequenced CDR3 bases are TGTGCCAGCAGTGAGAGGGGGCCTGGAGACACA.

This clone was counted between two and nine times. At residue 11, the TCRdb protein and translated DNA are inconsistent; the protein given comes from the DNA. The listed genes are named as in mouse. The read is 3 residues too short to cover the CDR3 end, so that end is filled in from the germline J gene. This chain links TRBV17 with TRBJ1-6; the D gene is possibly TRBD1 (5 bases). TRBJ1-6 is reported as an ORF; its role is uncertain. The V end was cut by 0 bases, the J end by 7 bases, with 7 bases between. The CDR3 loop spans 14 amino acids. Germline CDR1 MNHDT, CDR2 YYDKIL. The CDR3 is CASSRDRQNSPLYF. The CDR3 bases that were read are TGTGCTAGCAGTAGAGATCGACAGAATTCGCCC.

Details on this clone: The gene names given are mouse names. The read finishes 4 residues shy of the CDR3 end, and the germline J gene is used to complete it. The V call is TRBV19, the J call TRBJ1-1; 9 bases line up with TRBD1. Germline V gives CDR1 FNHDT, CDR2 SITEND (reference sequence). The length of the CDR3 is 12 residues. CDR3 DNA (partial): TGTGCCAGCAGCAGGGACAGGGAA. As protein: CASSRDRE. The full CDR3 reads CASSRDREEVFF.

Concerning this clone: Gene names are the mouse ones. The read ends 4 residues shy of where the CDR3 ends; the end is completed using the germline J gene. The chain couples TRBV19 to TRBJ2-1, with 8 bases aligning to TRBD1. J lost 6 bases, V lost 3 bases, and 2 bases had no gene match. This CDR3 has 13 residues. Germline V lookup: CDR1 FNHDT, CDR2 SITEND (reference sequence). The CDR3 loop is CASSRTGTAEQFF. The CDR3 DNA, read in part, is TGTGCCAGCAGTAGGACAGGGACTGCT.

This clone was counted a few times. Each gene name is a mouse one. The sequence runs out 4 residues before the end of the CDR3; the remainder is reconstructed from the germline J gene. The chain recombines TRBV1 with TRBJ2-3; 12 nucleotides align to TRBD2. Germline trimming cut 3 bases from V and 0 bases from J; bases unmatched to any gene: 4. This CDR3 is built from 17 residues. The V gene's germline CDR1 is NSQYPW and CDR2 LRSPGD (reference sequence). Incomplete CDR3 DNA: TGCACCTGCAGTGCGAAGACTGGGGGGGCTAGTGCAGAA. Protein product: CTCSAKTGGASAE. Given in full, the CDR3 is CTCSAKTGGASAETLYF.

This clone was seen a few times. Gene names denote mouse genes. The read ends 4 residues shy of where the CDR3 ends; the end is completed using the germline J gene. The chain joins TRBV13-3 to TRBJ2-4; 8 nucleotides line up with TRBD1. V dropped 0 bases and J dropped 0; count of bases not matched to a gene: 6. Germline-derived CDR1 and CDR2 are NNHDY and SYVADS. The CDR3 is 17 amino acids. CDR3: CASSDAAGGASQNTLYF. CDR3 DNA, as far as it was read: TGTGCCAGCAGTGATGCGGCAGGGGGCGCAAGTCAAAAC.

This clone was recorded many times. Gene labels here are mouse ones. Sequencing ends 4 residues short of the CDR3 end; the germline J gene provides the rest. The chain couples TRBV13-3 to TRBJ2-1, with 10 positions matching TRBD1. Germline V gene data show CDR1 as NNHDY and CDR2 as SYVADS. The CDR3 has 16 residues. V shed 7 bases and J 0 bases; nucleotides not matched to a gene: 7. Incomplete CDR3 DNA: TGTGCCAGCTCTTCGGACAGGGGGGATAACTATGCT. Amino acids: CASSSDRGDNYA. The CDR3 in full is CASSSDRGDNYAEQFF.

For this clone: These gene names are mouse names. The CDR3 goes on 4 residues after the read ends, and that part is filled in from the germline J gene. V usage is TRBV13-1 and J usage is TRBJ2-3; 9 nucleotides align to TRBD1. CDR1 is NSHNY, CDR2 SYGAGN, per germline. The CDR3 runs 16 residues. Germline trimming cut 2 bases from V and 0 bases from J; bases unmatched to any gene: 4. The CDR3 region is CASSDRDRDSAETLYF. The sequenced part of the CDR3 DNA is TGTGCCAGCAGTGACCGGGACAGGGATAGTGCAGAA.

In the case of this clone: Mouse names are used for the genes. The DNA read from the CDR3 is TGCACCTGCAGTGCAGAAGGGGGGGCGCAAGCT. The encoded protein is CTCSAEGGAQA. The full CDR3 protein is CTCSAEGGAQAEQFF. The chain uses TRBV1 and TRBJ2-1; TRBD2 matches at 8 bases. The read falls 4 residues short of the CDR3 end, and the missing part is taken from the germline J gene. CDR1 is NSQYPW, CDR2 LRSPGD, per germline (reference sequence). The CDR3 spans 15 residues.

A remark on this clone: These gene names are mouse names. The read ends 4 residues early relative to the CDR3; the germline J gene fills the gap. This chain connects TRBV1 to TRBJ2-7, with a possible D match to TRBD2 (5 bases). Between the trimmed V and J ends, which lost 0 bases and 3 bases, there was a span of 9 bases. The CDR3 consists of 14 residues. CDR1 is NSQYPW, CDR2 LRSPGD, per germline (reference sequence). The CDR3 spells CTCSAESGSYEQYF. The CDR3 DNA, read in part, is TGCACCTGCAGTGCAGAATCTGGGAGCTAT.

The sample holds a few counts of this clone. Gene names are mouse gene names. The DNA ends 4 residues before the CDR3 does, and the rest of the CDR3 is filled in from the germline J gene. This chain connects TRBV19 to TRBJ2-5, with 7 bases matching TRBD1. This CDR3 comprises 14 residues. Germline V gene data show CDR1 as FNHDT and CDR2 as SITEND (reference sequence). Incomplete CDR3 DNA: TGTGCCAGCAGTCCGACAGGGTATTTTGAC. This translates into CASSPTGYFD. The whole CDR3 protein reads CASSPTGYFDTQYF.

This clone was picked up a small number of times. Gene names are the mouse ones. With the read ending 4 residues before the CDR3 end, the germline J gene is used to fill in that end. The chain joins TRBV1 to TRBJ1-1; D perhaps matches TRBD1 (6 bases). The CDR3 has 15 amino acids. Germline CDR1 and CDR2: NSQYPW and LRSPGD (reference sequence). This chain's CDR3 is CTCSADLGARAEVFF. CDR3 DNA (partial): TGCACCTGCAGTGCAGATCTGGGGGCGCGGGCA.

There are many counts of this clone. Gene names denote mouse genes. The read comes to an end 4 residues before the CDR3 does, leaving the germline J gene to fill in the end. The rearrangement joins TRBV13-3 to TRBJ2-7, with 14 bases lining up with TRBD2. CDR3 size: 15 residues. Per germline, CDR1 NNHDY and CDR2 SYVADS. The part of the CDR3 DNA that was read is TGTGCCAGCAGGGGGGGACTGGGGGGGCGCGAT. Translation gives CASRGGLGGRD. Given in full, the CDR3 is CASRGGLGGRDEQYF.

Regarding this clone: TCRdb's protein and the DNA translation differ at residue 13; the protein here comes from the DNA. Gene names and germline match the mouse. The CDR3 extends 3 residues past the end of the read, so its final part is completed from the germline J gene. The V and J genes are TRBV1 and TRBJ1-3, with 9 bases lining up with TRBD1. V shed 3 bases, J shed 2 bases, and the junction held 5 bases outside the gene matches. There are 16 residues in the CDR3. Germline CDR1 NSQYPW, CDR2 LRSPGD (reference sequence). CDR3 bases read: TGCACCTGCAGTGCCCGGGACAGGGTTACTGGAAATACG. This translates into CTCSARDRVTGNT. The CDR3 in its entirety is CTCSARDRVTGNTLYF.

Worth noting for this clone: This is likely an artifact of a read error, given a far larger clone one base away. Germline and genes here are mouse. The read terminates 4 residues ahead of where the CDR3 ends, so the germline J gene completes it. The sample contains more than one DNA sequence encoding this CDR3. The chain uses TRBV13-1 and TRBJ2-1, with 10 bases matching TRBD2. V lost 0 bases to trimming and J lost 5 bases; unmatched junction nucleotides: 2. CDR1 and CDR2 (germline): NSHNY, SYGAGN. CDR3 length: 15 amino acids. CDR3 region: CASSDAGTGDAEQFF. The part of the CDR3 DNA that was read is TGTGCCAGCAGTGATGCAGGGACTGGGGATGCT.

Comment on this clone: These gene names are mouse names. Read data end 4 residues before the CDR3 end; the end is taken from the germline J gene. The genes are TRBV13-3 and TRBJ2-3; 9 positions agree with TRBD1. V lost 0 bases to trimming and J lost 0 bases; unmatched junction nucleotides: 2. The germline CDR1 and CDR2 sequences are NNHDY and SYVADS. The CDR3 is 16 amino acids. CDR3 amino acids: CASSDGQGVSAETLYF. CDR3 DNA, as far as it was read: TGTGCCAGCAGTGATGGACAGGGGGTGAGTGCAGAA.

This clone was picked up a small number of times. Germline and genes: mouse. This CDR3 is CASSIAGDTQYF. The sequenced part of the CDR3 DNA is TGTGCCAGCAGTATAGCAGGAGAC. The chain is built from TRBV19 and TRBJ2-5; D gene ambiguous. The read ends 4 residues shy of where the CDR3 ends; the end is completed using the germline J gene. The CDR3 runs 12 residues. CDR1 and CDR2 (germline): FNHDT, SITEND (reference sequence).